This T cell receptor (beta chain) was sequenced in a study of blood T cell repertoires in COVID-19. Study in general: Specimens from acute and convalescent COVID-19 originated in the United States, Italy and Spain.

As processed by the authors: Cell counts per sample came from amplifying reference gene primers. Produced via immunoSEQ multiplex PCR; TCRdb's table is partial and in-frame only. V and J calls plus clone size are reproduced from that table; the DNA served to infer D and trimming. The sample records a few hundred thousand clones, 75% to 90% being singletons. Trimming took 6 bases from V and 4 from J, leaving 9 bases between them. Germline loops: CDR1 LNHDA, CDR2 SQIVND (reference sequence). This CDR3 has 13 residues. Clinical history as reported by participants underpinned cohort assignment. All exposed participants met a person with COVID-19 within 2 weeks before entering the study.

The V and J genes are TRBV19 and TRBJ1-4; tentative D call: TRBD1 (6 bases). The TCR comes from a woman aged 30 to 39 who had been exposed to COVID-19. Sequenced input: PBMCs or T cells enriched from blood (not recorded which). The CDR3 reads CASSRGGNEKLFF. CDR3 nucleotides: TGTGCCAGTAGCAGGGGCGGTAATGAAAAACTGTTTTTT. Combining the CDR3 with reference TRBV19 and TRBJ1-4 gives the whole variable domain DGGITQSPKYLFRKEGQNVTLSCEQNLNHDAMYWYRQDPGQGLRLIYYSQIVNDFQKGDIAEGYSVSREKKESFPLTVTSAQKNPTAFYLCASSRGGNEKLFFGSGTQLSVL.